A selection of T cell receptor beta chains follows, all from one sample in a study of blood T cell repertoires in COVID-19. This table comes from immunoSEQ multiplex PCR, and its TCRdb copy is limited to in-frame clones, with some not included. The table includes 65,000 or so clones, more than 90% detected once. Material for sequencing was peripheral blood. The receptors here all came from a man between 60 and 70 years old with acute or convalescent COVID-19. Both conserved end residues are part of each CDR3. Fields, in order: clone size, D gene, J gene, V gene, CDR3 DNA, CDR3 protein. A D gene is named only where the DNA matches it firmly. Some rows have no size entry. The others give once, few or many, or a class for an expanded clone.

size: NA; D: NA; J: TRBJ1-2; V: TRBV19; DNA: TGTGCCAGTAGTATAGCATCGGAGATGTTATATGGCTACACCTTC; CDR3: CASSIASEMLYGYTF
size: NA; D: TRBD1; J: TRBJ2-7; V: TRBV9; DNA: TGTGCCAGCAGCCCTACCGGAACAGGGGGGAACGAGCAGTACTTC; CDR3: CASSPTGTGGNEQYF
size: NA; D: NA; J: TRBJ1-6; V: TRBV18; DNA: TGTGCCAGCTCACCACCTCAAAACAGGCGGAATTCACCCCTCCACTTT; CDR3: CASSPPQNRRNSPLHF
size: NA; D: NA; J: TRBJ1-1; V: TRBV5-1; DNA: TGCGCCAGCAGCGAAAACTACAGGGAGGGAACTGAAGCTTTCTTT; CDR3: CASSENYREGTEAFF
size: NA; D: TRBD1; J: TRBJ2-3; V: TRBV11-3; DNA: TGTGCCAGCAGTCAACAGGGGGATACGCAGTATTTT; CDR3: CASSQQGDTQYF
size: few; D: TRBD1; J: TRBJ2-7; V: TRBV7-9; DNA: TGTGCCAGCAGCTTCACCCGAGGACAGGGCTACGAGCAGTACTTC; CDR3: CASSFTRGQGYEQYF
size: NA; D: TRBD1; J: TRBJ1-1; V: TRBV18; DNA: TGTGCCAGCTCACCTAAGACAGGGGACCCTGAAGCTTTCTTT; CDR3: CASSPKTGDPEAFF
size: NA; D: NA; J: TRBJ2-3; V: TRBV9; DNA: TGTGCCAGCAAGGGGGACAAGCTAACAGATACGCAGTATTTT; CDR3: CASKGDKLTDTQYF
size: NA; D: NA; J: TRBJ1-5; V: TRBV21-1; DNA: TGTGCCAGCAGCAAAGGGGACAGGGCGAGTAGTCAGCCCCAGCATTTT; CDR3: CASSKGDRASSQPQHF
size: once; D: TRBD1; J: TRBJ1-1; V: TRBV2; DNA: TGTGCCAGCAGTATAAGGACAGGCCGTTTGTCTGAAGCTTTCTTT; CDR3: CASSIRTGRLSEAFF
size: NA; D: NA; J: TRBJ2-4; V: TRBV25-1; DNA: TGTGCCAGCAGTGAATGGGAGGTAGGCGGGCACGGCAAAAACATTCAGTACTTC; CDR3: CASSEWEVGGHGKNIQYF